These 7 T cell receptor beta chains came from one sample sequenced in a study of T cell changes during pregnancy in multiple sclerosis. Data came from immunoSEQ multiplex PCR; TCRdb stores just in-frame clones and leaves some out. This sample has tens of thousands of clones; around 90% occur once, and the top ten carry 0.6% to 0.8%. The material sequenced was CD4+ T cells from peripheral blood mononuclear cells, taken in the first trimester of pregnancy. These receptors all stem from a female donor in good health, enrolled as a control in a pregnancy study.

This chain joins TRBV7-8 and TRBJ1-2; D unresolved. From germline, CDR1 is SGHVS and CDR2 FQNEAQ. The CDR3 runs 15 residues. With 5 bases removed from V and 4 bases from J, the gap between germline ends came to 17 bases. This CDR3 is CASSPREAEFYGYTF. As DNA, the CDR3 is TGTGCCAGCAGCCCAAGAGAGGCAGAGTTCTATGGCTACACCTTC. The entire variable domain, with the rest obtained from reference TRBV7-8 and TRBJ1-2, is as follows: GAGVSQSPRYKVAKRGQDVALRCDPISGHVSLFWYQQALGQGPEFLTYFQNEAQLDKSGLPSDRFFAERPEGSVSTLKIQRTQQEDSAVYLCASSPREAEFYGYTFGSGTRLTVV.

By sample fraction, this clone is medium-sized. The chain employs TRBV5-4 and TRBJ2-3; D possibly corresponds to TRBD2 (5 bases). V lost 8 bases and J lost 0, with 13 bases in between. The CDR3 has 14 residues. Germline V gene sequence: CDR1 SGHNT, CDR2 YYREEE (reference sequence). CDR3 DNA sequence: TGTGCCAGTTTACTAGATTTAAGCACAGATACGCAGTATTTT. Amino acid sequence: CASLLDLSTDTQYF.

The CDR3 protein is CASSFYRGRDYGYTF. The CDR3 DNA reads as TGTGCCAGCAGCTTCTACAGGGGGCGAGACTATGGCTACACCTTC. This chain connects TRBV5-4 to TRBJ1-2; TRBD1 matches at 9 bases. The CDR3 totals 15 residues. J lost 3 bases, V lost 2 bases, and 5 bases had no gene match. The germline V gene encodes CDR1 SGHNT and CDR2 YYREEE (reference sequence).

This chain links TRBV10-3 with TRBJ1-6, with 9 nucleotides matching TRBD1. The V gene end was trimmed by 6 bases and the J gene end by 10 bases; junction bases not matched to a gene: 7. The CDR3 sequence is 14 residues long. Germline CDR1 and CDR2: ENHRY and SYGVKD. The CDR3 loop is CAISTGGEYSPLHF. The CDR3 region has the DNA TGTGCCATCAGCACAGGGGGCGAATACTCACCCCTCCACTTT.

In nucleotides, the CDR3 is TGTGCCAGCTCACCAGGGACAGGACTCTCCTACAATGAGCAGTTCTTC. Translated, it gives CASSPGTGLSYNEQFF. The V and J genes are TRBV18 and TRBJ2-1; 8 bases align to TRBD1. Germline V lookup: CDR1 KGHSH, CDR2 LQKENI. V lost 2 bases and J lost 0; bases outside the gene matches: 3. The CDR3 covers 16 residues.

In regard to this clone: At one boundary the junction diverges from the germline segment, which might be a read error. V gene TRBV10-3 combines with J gene TRBJ1-1; D unclear. Per germline, CDR1 ENHRY and CDR2 SYGVKD. The length of the CDR3 is 14 residues. CDR3: CAISERVGNAEAFF. The CDR3 DNA follows: TGTGCCATCAGTGAGAGGGTCGGGAACGCTGAAGCTTTCTTT.

This sequence joins TRBV6-6 and TRBJ2-7; D gene uncertain. V was shortened by 0 bases and J by 0 bases, with 12 bases between the two germline ends. The CDR3 length is 16 residues. Germline V gives CDR1 MNHNY, CDR2 SVGAGI (reference sequence). DNA of the CDR3: TGTGCCAGCAGTTACTCGACCCGGCGGAGCTCCTACGAGCAGTACTTC. It specifies CASSYSTRRSSYEQYF.